This T cell receptor beta chain was sequenced in a study of shared clonotypes between healthy human individuals. Study-wide context: Donors, aged 18 to 49, were a couple of women and a few men. Broader study findings: With few donors, the genetic and exposure-history diversity represented was limited.

As concerns this clone: Antigen: not known.

Measured with immunoSEQ multiplex PCR; TCRdb has only the in-frame clones, and not every one. Of under 2.5 million clones in the sample, 85% to 95% were seen once. Trimming stripped 5 bases from V and 3 bases from J, with 14 bases between. The CDR3 is 14 amino acids. The V gene's germline CDR1 is PRHDT and CDR2 FYEKMQ (reference sequence). The source material was naive CD4+ T cells from PBMCs. The subset: CD45RA+ positively selected. The receptor's source is a man aged 18 to 30 in good health. Some clones in this sample may be carry-over from other donors' samples. The chain links TRBV13 to TRBJ2-7, with D possibly being TRBD2 (6 bases). The CDR3 region has the DNA TGTGCCAGCAGCCCGGGACGCGGGATCTACGAGCAGTACTTC. Its translation is CASSPGRGIYEQYF.